This is a list of T cell receptor beta chains from one sample in a study of blood T cell repertoires in COVID-19. The repertoire was sequenced with immunoSEQ multiplex PCR; TCRdb's copy has only in-frame clones and lacks some. The table has around 94,000 clones, around 86% seen once; the top ten hold roughly 3.1%. Sequences were obtained from peripheral blood. These receptors were taken from a man aged 45-60 years with active or convalescent COVID-19. The CDR3 runs from the conserved cysteine through the conserved F or W. The D gene is left open where the match is weak. Only part of the rows carry a size: once, few, many, or a class if the clone is expanded.

clone_size,j_call,d_call,v_call,cdr3_nt,cdr3_aa
few,TRBJ1-3,TRBD1,TRBV9,TGTGCCAGCAGCGTAGGAGACAGGGGACCTGGAAACACCATATATTTT,CASSVGDRGPGNTIYF
-,TRBJ1-1,-,TRBV14,TGTGCCAGCAGCCAAGGGGGGGTAGGTGAAGCTTTCTTT,CASSQGGVGEAFF
-,TRBJ1-2,-,TRBV10-3,TGTGCCATCAACGCCAGGTTAGCTAACTATGGCTACACCTTC,CAINARLANYGYTF
-,TRBJ1-2,-,TRBV5-5,TGTGCCAGCAGCTTAGGAGGGAAGGGCTATGGCTACACCTTC,CASSLGGKGYGYTF
once,TRBJ1-5,-,TRBV10-3,TGTGCCATCAGTGAGCAACCGACAGCTATAAAGCCCCAGCATTTT,CAISEQPTAIKPQHF
-,TRBJ2-3,-,TRBV27,TGTGCCAGCAGTACTGGGCCGAATACGCAGTATTTT,CASSTGPNTQYF
-,TRBJ1-1,-,TRBV12-3/TRBV12-4,TGTGCCAGCAGTTTCGGGGACACCACTTTTTCGTTCTTT,CASSFGDTTFSFF
few,TRBJ1-2,-,TRBV3-1/TRBV3-2,TGTGCCAGCAGCCAACAGGGAAACTATGGCTACACCTTC,CASSQQGNYGYTF
few,TRBJ2-7,-,TRBV5-6,TGTGCCAGCAGCCGTCAGAGGGTTACCTACGAGCAGTACTTC,CASSRQRVTYEQYF
-,TRBJ2-2,-,TRBV19,TGTGCCAGTAGTATAGAGGGACAATACACCGGGGAGCTGTTTTTT,CASSIEGQYTGELFF
-,TRBJ1-5,-,TRBV5-1,TGCGCCAGCAGGGAGTCTAGCAATCAGCCCCAGCATTTT,CASRESSNQPQHF
once,TRBJ2-5,TRBD1,TRBV11-2,TGTGCCAGCAGCTTGGGGACAGGGAGAGACCAAGAGACCCAGTACTTC,CASSLGTGRDQETQYF
-,TRBJ1-2,TRBD1,TRBV6-4,TGTGCCAGCGGAACGGGACAGGGGACTAACTATGGCTACACCTTC,CASGTGQGTNYGYTF
-,TRBJ2-7,-,TRBV30,TGTGCCTGGAGCCTCCAAGGAGGGGAGCAGTACTTC,CAWSLQGGEQYF
-,TRBJ2-5,TRBD2,TRBV28,TGTGCCAGCAGAGGGACTAGCGGGGGGCGCCGGACCCAGTACTTC,CASRGTSGGRRTQYF
-,TRBJ2-2,TRBD1,TRBV2,TGTGCCACGGGACAGGATAACACCGGGGAGCTGTTTTTT,CATGQDNTGELFF
-,TRBJ1-5,-,TRBV28,TGTGCCTCGGGAACCCAGGACGGACTGTATAGCAATCAGCCCCAGCATTTT,CASGTQDGLYSNQPQHF
-,TRBJ2-1,TRBD2,TRBV3-1/TRBV3-2,TGCGCGGCGGGGGGGGCCGCGGGTGAGCAGTTCTTC,CAAGGAAGEQFF
-,TRBJ2-1,-,TRBV7-2,TGTGCCAGCAGGAAAACCTCGAGCAATGAGCAGTTCTTC,CASRKTSSNEQFF
-,TRBJ1-4,-,TRBV19,TGTGCCAGTAGTATCAACAGGGTAAGGGGTGAAAAACTGTTTTTT,CASSINRVRGEKLFF
-,TRBJ1-2,-,TRBV10-3,TGTGCCATCAGTGAGCTGACAATCTATGGCTACACCTTC,CAISELTIYGYTF
few,TRBJ2-4,TRBD1,TRBV10-1,TGCGCCAGCAGTGAAGGCTTCTTGGGACAGGGAGGCCTAGTCGCCAAAAACATTCAGTACTTC,CASSEGFLGQGGLVAKNIQYF
-,TRBJ2-4,-,TRBV7-9,TGTGCCAGCAGCTTAGTTTCGGGATCGACCAAAAACATTCAGTACTTC,CASSLVSGSTKNIQYF
-,TRBJ1-3,-,TRBV18,TGTGCCAGCTCACCGGGGAGGAGAAACACCATATATTTT,CASSPGRRNTIYF
once,TRBJ1-4,-,TRBV27,TGTGCCAGCAGTCAAGGGGCAGAGAGGAAAAAACTGTTTTTT,CASSQGAERKKLFF
-,TRBJ2-3,-,TRBV28,TGTGCCAGCAGTCCTAGGGGGCGAGGGGGGACCCACCGCACAGATACGCAGTATTTT,CASSPRGRGGTHRTDTQYF
-,TRBJ2-5,TRBD2,TRBV10-1,TGCGCCAGCAGTGATCGGACTAGCGGGGGGGCACGCGAGACCCAGTACTTC,CASSDRTSGGARETQYF
-,TRBJ1-6,-,TRBV5-8,TGTGCCAGCAGACATAGGACAGAGAATTCACCCCTCCACTTT,CASRHRTENSPLHF